This is a list of T cell receptor beta chains from one sample in a study of cytomegalovirus exposure and HLA in healthy donors. Sequenced by immunoSEQ multiplex PCR; TCRdb stores in-frame clones only, minus some. The sample holds nearly 200,000 clones, roughly 80% seen once. The sample consisted of PBMCs. These receptors were obtained from a woman between 50 and 59 years old in good health and CMV-seropositive. Each CDR3 is given without its conserved first and last residue. The order of the fields is CDR3 protein, V gene.

CDR3 protein: ASSHPRDRYTGELF
V gene: TRBV27

CDR3 protein: ASSRYAATNEKLF
V gene: TRBV7-8

CDR3 protein: SVEGTGETQY
V gene: TRBV29-1

CDR3 protein: ATARDPSNQPQH
V gene: TRBV10-3

CDR3 protein: ASNEQGMETQY
V gene: TRBV10-2

CDR3 protein: ASSSDYGYT
V gene: TRBV28

CDR3 protein: ASSLGTGQETQY
V gene: TRBV7-7

CDR3 protein: ASSDGRGTKNRPPDEQY
V gene: TRBV7-9

CDR3 protein: ASSPTGMAGAPYEQY
V gene: TRBV18

CDR3 protein: AISGSGWQGDEQY
V gene: TRBV10-3

CDR3 protein: ASSFSTKTGGTSGANVLT
V gene: TRBV5-1

CDR3 protein: ATLGAGTGSTEQY
V gene: TRBV10-3

CDR3 protein: ATNRGGNQPQH
V gene: TRBV15

CDR3 protein: ASGLVPAGEQF
V gene: TRBV12-5

CDR3 protein: ASSLSGQGNYGYT
V gene: TRBV28